Listed below are T cell receptor beta chains from one sample, sequenced in a study of T cells in localized non-small cell lung cancer. The data were produced by immunoSEQ multiplex PCR, yet TCRdb's version contains in-frame clones alone and is incomplete. The top ten clones hold approximately 1.1% of a sample with over 25,000 clones, about nine tenths of them seen once. The sample was peripheral blood, taken before any cancer treatment. These receptor sequences come from a woman aged 40 to 75 with stage I lung adenocarcinoma. CDR3s include the opening cysteine and the closing phenylalanine or tryptophan. A D gene is named only where the DNA matches it firmly. Rows give clone size only sometimes, using once, few, many, or a class for an expanded clone.

clone_size,j_call,d_call,v_call,cdr3_nt,cdr3_aa
-,TRBJ2-3,-,TRBV12-2,TGTGCCAGCAGCAACAGGGACAGCACAGATACGCAGTATTTT,CASSNRDSTDTQYF
-,TRBJ1-1,-,TRBV7-7,TGTGCCGTATGGGACCGAATGAACACTGAAGCTTTCTTT,CAVWDRMNTEAFF
few,TRBJ1-2,TRBD1,TRBV4-1,TGCGCCAGCAGCCTACCCGTCGGACAGGGCTATGGCTACACCTTC,CASSLPVGQGYGYTF
-,TRBJ2-6,-,TRBV18,TGTGCCAGCTCCCCCGGCCGGGCCAACGTCCTGACTTTC,CASSPGRANVLTF
-,TRBJ2-5,TRBD1,TRBV7-3,TGTGCCAGCAGTCCCCGACAGGGGGAGACCCAGTACTTC,CASSPRQGETQYF
-,TRBJ1-5,-,TRBV28,TGTGCCAGCAGTTTATTGGATCAGCCCCAGCATTTT,CASSLLDQPQHF
-,TRBJ1-4,-,TRBV10-1,TGCGCCAGCAGTGAGTCTTACACCGGACACGAAAAACTGTTTTTT,CASSESYTGHEKLFF
once,TRBJ2-3,-,TRBV19,TGTGCCAGTAGTCCGCGGGACCGGTCAGACTGGGCAGATACGCAGTATTTT,CASSPRDRSDWADTQYF
-,TRBJ2-1,TRBD2,TRBV27,TGTGCCAGCAGTCCCGGACTAGCGGGAAGGAATGAGCAGTTCTTC,CASSPGLAGRNEQFF
-,TRBJ2-3,TRBD1,TRBV9,TGTGCCAGCAGCCTGAGACAGGGAACAGATACGCAGTATTTT,CASSLRQGTDTQYF
-,TRBJ2-7,TRBD1,TRBV6-5,TGTGCCAGCAGACGGACAGGGGAGGACGAGCAGTACTTC,CASRRTGEDEQYF
-,TRBJ1-1,TRBD1,TRBV30,TGTGCCTGGAGTCCAGACAGGGGATCCGGCACTGAAGCTTTCTTT,CAWSPDRGSGTEAFF
-,TRBJ2-3,TRBD2,TRBV9,TGTGCCAGCAGCGTAGGGTCTAGGGAGGGATACACAGATACGCAGTATTTT,CASSVGSREGYTDTQYF
-,TRBJ1-1,-,TRBV9,TGTGCCAGCAGCGTAGGCCCCCAGGGAGTGAACACTGAAGCTTTCTTT,CASSVGPQGVNTEAFF
-,TRBJ1-3,TRBD1,TRBV5-1,TGCGCCAGCAGCCTCGGACAGGAAAACACCATATATTTT,CASSLGQENTIYF
once,TRBJ1-2,-,TRBV7-9,TGTGCCAGCAGCCAGGGACGCAGCGATGGCTACACCTTC,CASSQGRSDGYTF
once,TRBJ2-5,TRBD2,TRBV5-4,TGTGCCAGCAGCTCCGCACCAGCGGGGGGGCCGAGGCAAGAGACCCAGTACTTC,CASSSAPAGGPRQETQYF
few,TRBJ1-1,TRBD1,TRBV5-4,TGTGCCAGCAGCTCTGTCCAGGGGGGAAGCACTGAAGCTTTCTTT,CASSSVQGGSTEAFF
-,TRBJ1-4,TRBD1,TRBV30,TGTGCCTGGGGGACAGTACCAACTAATGAAAAACTGTTTTTT,CAWGTVPTNEKLFF
-,TRBJ2-3,TRBD2,TRBV19,TGTGCCAGTAGTACCGGGGGGGCTAGTTCCACAGATACGCAGTATTTT,CASSTGGASSTDTQYF
-,TRBJ2-5,-,TRBV5-1,TGCGCCAGCAGCTTGGCCCAGTCCCAGTACTTC,CASSLAQSQYF
-,TRBJ1-5,-,TRBV5-6,TGTGCCAGCAGCTCGGGGGTTTATAGCAATCAGCCCCAGCATTTT,CASSSGVYSNQPQHF
-,TRBJ1-5,TRBD1,TRBV5-5,TGTGCCAGCAGCCCCCATCTCGGACAGGGGAATCAGCCCCAGCATTTT,CASSPHLGQGNQPQHF
-,TRBJ1-2,TRBD1,TRBV7-9,TGTGCCAGCAGCTTTGCCTCCGGGACAGGGGACCATGGCTACACCTTC,CASSFASGTGDHGYTF
-,TRBJ1-2,TRBD1,TRBV28,TGTGCCAGCAGTTTTCCTTCCCGGGACAGGAATGGCTACACCTTC,CASSFPSRDRNGYTF
-,TRBJ2-7,TRBD1,TRBV7-6,TGTGCCAGCAGCTTAGTCGGCGGCGGACAGGGAAGGTACGAGCAGTACTTC,CASSLVGGGQGRYEQYF
-,TRBJ1-1,TRBD1,TRBV29-1,TGCAGCGCCGGGACAGGGGTGAACACTGAAGCTTTCTTT,CSAGTGVNTEAFF
-,TRBJ2-2,TRBD1,TRBV19,TGTGCCAGCCAGGGGGCGCGGAACACCGGGGAGCTGTTTTTT,CASQGARNTGELFF
-,TRBJ1-1,-,TRBV30,TGTGCCTGGGGTGGCAATCCCGGGTCTGAAGCTTTCTTT,CAWGGNPGSEAFF
-,TRBJ1-2,-,TRBV7-2,TGCGCCAGCAGCCAAGATTTCGGGGAATCGGGCTACACCTTC,CASSQDFGESGYTF
-,TRBJ2-7,-,TRBV5-1,TGCGCCAGCAGCTTGTGGGGGCTGGGGATGGGCCCCTACGAGCAGTACTTC,CASSLWGLGMGPYEQYF
-,TRBJ2-7,TRBD1,TRBV9,TGTGCCAGCAGCGGGGACAGGGGCGAGCAGTACTTC,CASSGDRGEQYF
-,TRBJ2-7,-,TRBV13,TGTGCCAGCAGTCCGGGGTTTGCGTACGAGCAGTACTTC,CASSPGFAYEQYF
-,TRBJ2-2,-,TRBV11-3,TGTGCCAGCAGCTTAGGCTCGAACACCGGGGAGCTGTTTTTT,CASSLGSNTGELFF
-,TRBJ1-5,-,TRBV6-1,TGTGCCAGCAGTAATCCAGGGAGCGGGCAGCCCCAGCATTTT,CASSNPGSGQPQHF
-,TRBJ2-5,-,TRBV9,TGTGCCAGCAGCGTAGAGGGTAGACACCAAGAGACCCAGTACTTC,CASSVEGRHQETQYF
-,TRBJ2-1,-,TRBV5-1,TGCGCCAGCAGCGGGGGGCTTAACTACAATGAGCAGTTCTTC,CASSGGLNYNEQFF